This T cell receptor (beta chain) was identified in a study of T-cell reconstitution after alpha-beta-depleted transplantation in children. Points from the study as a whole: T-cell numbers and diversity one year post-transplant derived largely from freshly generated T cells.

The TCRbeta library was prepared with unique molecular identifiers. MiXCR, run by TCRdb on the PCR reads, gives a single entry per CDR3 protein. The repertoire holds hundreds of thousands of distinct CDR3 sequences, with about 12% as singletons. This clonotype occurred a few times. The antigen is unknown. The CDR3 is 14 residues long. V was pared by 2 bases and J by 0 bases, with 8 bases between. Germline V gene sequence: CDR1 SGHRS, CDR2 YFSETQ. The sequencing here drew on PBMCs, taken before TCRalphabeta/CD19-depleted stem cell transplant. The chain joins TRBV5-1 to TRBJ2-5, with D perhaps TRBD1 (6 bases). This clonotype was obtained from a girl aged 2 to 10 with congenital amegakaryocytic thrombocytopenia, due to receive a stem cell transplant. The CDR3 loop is CASSFRDNQETQYF. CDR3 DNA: TGCGCCAGCAGCTTCCGGGACAACCAAGAGACCCAGTACTTC.